This T cell receptor (beta chain) originates from a study of shared clonotypes between healthy human individuals. Study as a whole: Each donor's CD4 naive and CD4 memory cells filled three plates apiece, CD8 naive two, and CD8 memory one. Findings of the study overall: Naive CD4 clonotypes overlapped across a handful of donors at roughly 5.1%.

The assay was run at deep level. Assay: immunoSEQ multiplex PCR; the TCRdb copy retains only in-frame clones and omits some. The table has around 2,000,000 clones, roughly 91% seen once. V lost 1 base to trimming and J lost 9 bases; unmatched junction nucleotides: 15. The germline CDR1 and CDR2 sequences are MGHRA and YSYEKL. The CDR3 spans 17 residues. Naive CD8 populations comprised CD45RO-negative cells positively selected for CCR7, excluding terminally differentiated effector memory CD45RA+ cells. As to this clone: Its target is unknown.

The sample comprised naive CD8+ T cells from PBMCs. This TCR was recovered from a man between 18 and 35 years old in good health. Some clones in this sample may be carry-over from other donors' samples. The chain employs TRBV4-1 and TRBJ2-3, with TRBD2 identical over 8 bases. For the CDR3, the DNA is TGCGCCAGCAGCCAAGGCCTTTCCGGGAGGGCTAGACAGACGCAGTATTTT. This sequence encodes CASSQGLSGRARQTQYF.